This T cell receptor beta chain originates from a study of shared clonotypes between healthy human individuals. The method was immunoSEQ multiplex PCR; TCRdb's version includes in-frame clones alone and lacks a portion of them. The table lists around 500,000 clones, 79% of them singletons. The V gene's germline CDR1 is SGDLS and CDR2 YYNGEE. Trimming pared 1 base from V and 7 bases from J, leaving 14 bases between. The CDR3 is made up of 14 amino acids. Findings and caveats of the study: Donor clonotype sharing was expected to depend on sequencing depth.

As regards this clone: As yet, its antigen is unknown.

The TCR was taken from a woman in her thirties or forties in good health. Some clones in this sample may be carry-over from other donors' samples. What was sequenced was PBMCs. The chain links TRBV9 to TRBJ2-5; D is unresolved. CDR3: CASSVSRGVGTQYF. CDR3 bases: TGTGCCAGCAGCGTATCACGTGGCGTGGGGACCCAGTACTTC.